This TCR beta chain came from a study of blood T cell repertoires in COVID-19. Study at large: Sample material is recorded as cDNA or gDNA derived from T cells, B-cell-depleted T cells, or PBMCs.

Everyone who took part was about 18 to 90 years old, and they came from about 25 US areas. The study assigned cohorts using participant-reported clinical history. V was cut by 3 bases and J by 5 bases, with 11 bases left in between. The CDR3 is 14 residues long. CDR1 SEHNR and CDR2 FQNEAQ come from the germline V gene (reference sequence). In the original analysis: Quantification of nucleated cells was approximated via reference gene primer amplification. The protocol was immunoSEQ multiplex PCR, while the TCRdb copy is restricted to in-frame clones and leaves out a portion. That table furnishes V, J and clone size, whereas the DNA furnished D and trimming. Here the sample spans some 240,000 clones, approximately 83% being singletons.

The sequencing sample was made of PBMCs or T cells enriched from blood (not recorded which). This sequence originates from a woman aged 40 to 50 with acute COVID-19. The V call is TRBV7-9, the J call TRBJ2-1; no firm D call. CDR3 bases: TGTGCCAGCAGCTTTTTCCGGGTGGACAATGAGCAGTTCTTC. Translating it yields CASSFFRVDNEQFF. Variable domain in full (rest from reference TRBV7-9 and TRBJ2-1): DTGVSQNPRHKITKRGQNVTFRCDPISEHNRLYWYRQTLGQGPEFLTYFQNEAQLEKSRLLSDRFSAERPKGSFSTLEIQRTEQGDSAMYLCASSFFRVDNEQFFGPGTRLTVL.